The TCR beta chain under discussion was sequenced for a study of technical replicates of blood from several donors. Per the germline V gene, CDR1 is SEHNR and CDR2 is FQNEAQ (reference sequence). There are 16 residues in the CDR3. The ends lost 5 bases at V and 4 bases at J; junction bases unmatched: 9. Sequencing was performed with immunoSEQ multiplex PCR; in TCRdb, only in-frame clones are kept and a portion is missing. The sample records around 95,000 clones, about 94% being singletons. The sample consisted of T cells isolated from PBMCs. The rearrangement links TRBV7-9 to TRBJ2-7, with 12 bases fitting TRBD1. This clonotype was obtained from a human donor in good health. The CDR3 DNA is TGTGCCAGCAGCACCACCTCGGGACAGGGGGCTTACGAGCAGTACTTC. Translation: CASSTTSGQGAYEQYF. The variable domain in full, completed from reference TRBV7-9 and TRBJ2-7, reads DTGVSQNPRHKITKRGQNVTFRCDPISEHNRLYWYRQTLGQGPEFLTYFQNEAQLEKSRLLSDRFSAERPKGSFSTLEIQRTEQGDSAMYLCASSTTSGQGAYEQYFGPGTRLTVT.